This T cell receptor beta chain was recorded in a study of naive and memory T cell subsets. Points from the study as a whole: In naive cells, over 95% of TCR sequences were seen only once.

From the second PCR step, alpha and beta chains were amplified apart. Overnight CMV lysate stimulation of fresh PBMCs defined donor CMV status by CD4+ IFNgamma. Four subsets defined by CD45RA and CD27 were sorted after CD3, CD4, CD8 and live/dead staining. The length of the CDR3 is 18 residues. V lost 2 bases to trimming and J lost 4 bases, with 23 bases between them. Germline CDR1 reads SGHVS; CDR2 reads FQNEAQ. The beta constant-region primer was an equimolar mix of two oligonucleotides covering TRBC1 and TRBC2. Nested alpha and beta constant-region primers with the SP2 primer drove four PCR rounds on ligated cDNA. TCRdb redid the calling of the UMI-ligation and nested PCR reads with MiXCR, one entry per CDR3 protein. The data contain roughly 130,000 distinct CDR3 sequences, around 35% of them singletons. This clonotype was detected only a few times. The antigen is not known.

The chain carries TRBV7-8 and TRBJ2-5; D possibly uses TRBD1 or TRBD2 (7 bases each). Input material: central memory CD4+ T cells from blood. This TCR came from a human donor in good health. The CDR3 region is CASSLSSGGALRGETQYF. The CDR3, as DNA: TGTGCCAGCAGCTTATCTTCAGGGGGGGCTTTGAGAGGAGAGACCCAGTACTTC. The complete variable domain, with remaining parts taken from reference TRBV7-8 and TRBJ2-5, reads GAGVSQSPRYKVAKRGQDVALRCDPISGHVSLFWYQQALGQGPEFLTYFQNEAQLDKSGLPSDRFFAERPEGSVSTLKIQRTQQEDSAVYLCASSLSSGGALRGETQYFGPGTRLLVL.